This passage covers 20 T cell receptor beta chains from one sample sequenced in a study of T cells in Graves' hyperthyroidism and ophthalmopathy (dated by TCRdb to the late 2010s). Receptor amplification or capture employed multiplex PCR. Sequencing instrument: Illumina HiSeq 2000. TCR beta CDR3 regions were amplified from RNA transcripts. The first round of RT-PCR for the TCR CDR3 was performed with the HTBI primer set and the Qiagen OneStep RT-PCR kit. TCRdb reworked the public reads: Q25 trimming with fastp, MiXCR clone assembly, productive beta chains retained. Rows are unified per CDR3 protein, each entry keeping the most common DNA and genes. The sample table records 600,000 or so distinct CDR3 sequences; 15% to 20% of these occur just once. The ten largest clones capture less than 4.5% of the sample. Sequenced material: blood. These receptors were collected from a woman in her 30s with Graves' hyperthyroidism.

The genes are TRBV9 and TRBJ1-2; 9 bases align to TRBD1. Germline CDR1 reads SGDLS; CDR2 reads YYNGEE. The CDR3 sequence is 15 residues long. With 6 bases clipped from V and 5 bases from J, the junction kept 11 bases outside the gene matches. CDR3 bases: TGTGCCAGCACTACCTTGACAGGGGGAAGGTATGGCTACACCTTC. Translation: CASTTLTGGRYGYTF.

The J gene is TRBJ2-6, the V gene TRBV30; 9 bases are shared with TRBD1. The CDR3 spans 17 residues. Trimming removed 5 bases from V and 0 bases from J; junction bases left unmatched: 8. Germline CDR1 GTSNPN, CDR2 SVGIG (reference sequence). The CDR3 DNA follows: TGTGCCTGGGAGGAAGGGACAGGGTCCTCTGGGGCCAACGTCCTGACTTTC. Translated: CAWEEGTGSSGANVLTF.

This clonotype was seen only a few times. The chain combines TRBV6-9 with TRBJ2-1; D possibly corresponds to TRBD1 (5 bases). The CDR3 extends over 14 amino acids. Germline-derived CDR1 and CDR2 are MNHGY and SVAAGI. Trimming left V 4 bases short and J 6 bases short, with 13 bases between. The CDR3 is CASSFSTDFNEQFF. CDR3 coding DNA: TGTGCCAGCAGTTTTTCGACAGACTTCAATGAGCAGTTCTTC.

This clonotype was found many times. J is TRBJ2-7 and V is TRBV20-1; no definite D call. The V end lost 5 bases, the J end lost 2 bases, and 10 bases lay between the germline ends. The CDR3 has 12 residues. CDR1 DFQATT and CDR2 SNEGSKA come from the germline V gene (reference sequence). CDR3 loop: CSAEVDTYEQYF. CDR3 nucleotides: TGCAGTGCTGAGGTCGACACCTACGAGCAGTACTTC.

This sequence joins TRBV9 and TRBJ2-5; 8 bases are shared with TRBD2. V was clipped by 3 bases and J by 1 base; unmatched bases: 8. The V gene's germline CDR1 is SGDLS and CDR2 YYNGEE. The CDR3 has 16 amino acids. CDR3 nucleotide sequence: TGTGCCAGCAGCGAACGAGGTAGCGGGATCCAAGAGACCCAGTACTTC. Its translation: CASSERGSGIQETQYF. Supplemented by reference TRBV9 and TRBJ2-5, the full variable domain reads DSGVTQTPKHLITATGQRVTLRCSPRSGDLSVYWYQQSLDQGLQFLIQYYNGEERAKGNILERFSAQQFPDLHSELNLSSLELGDSALYFCASSERGSGIQETQYFGPGTRLLVL.

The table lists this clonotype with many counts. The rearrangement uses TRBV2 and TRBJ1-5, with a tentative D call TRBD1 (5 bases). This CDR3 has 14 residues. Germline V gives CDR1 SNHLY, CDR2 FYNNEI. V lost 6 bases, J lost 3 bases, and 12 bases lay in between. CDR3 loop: CASRGDSFNQPQHF. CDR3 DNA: TGTGCCAGCAGGGGTGACAGTTTCAATCAGCCCCAGCATTTT.

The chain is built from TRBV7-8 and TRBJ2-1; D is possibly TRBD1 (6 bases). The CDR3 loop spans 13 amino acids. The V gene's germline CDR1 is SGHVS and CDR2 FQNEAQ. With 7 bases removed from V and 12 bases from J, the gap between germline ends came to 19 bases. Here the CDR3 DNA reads TGTGCCAGCACCATGGACAGCAACCTTGTGCAGTTCTTC. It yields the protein CASTMDSNLVQFF.

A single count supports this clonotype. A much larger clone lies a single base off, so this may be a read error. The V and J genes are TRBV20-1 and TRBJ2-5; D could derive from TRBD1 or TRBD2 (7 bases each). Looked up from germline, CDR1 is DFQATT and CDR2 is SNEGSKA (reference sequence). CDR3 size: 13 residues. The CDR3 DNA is TGCAGTGCGAGACAGGGTGCGGGAGAGGCCCAGTACTTC. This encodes CSARQGAGEAQYF.

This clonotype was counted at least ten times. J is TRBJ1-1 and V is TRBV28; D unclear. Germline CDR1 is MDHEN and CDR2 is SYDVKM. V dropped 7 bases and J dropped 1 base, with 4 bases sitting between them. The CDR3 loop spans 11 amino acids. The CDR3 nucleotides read TGTGCCAGCACCTCGAACACTGAAGCTTTCTTT. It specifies CASTSNTEAFF.

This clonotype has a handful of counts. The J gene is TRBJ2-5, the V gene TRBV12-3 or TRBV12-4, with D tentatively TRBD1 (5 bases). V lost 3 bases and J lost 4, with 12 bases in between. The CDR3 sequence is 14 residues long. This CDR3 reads CASSFLGVAETQYF. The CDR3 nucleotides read TGTGCCAGCAGTTTTTTAGGGGTTGCAGAGACCCAGTACTTC.

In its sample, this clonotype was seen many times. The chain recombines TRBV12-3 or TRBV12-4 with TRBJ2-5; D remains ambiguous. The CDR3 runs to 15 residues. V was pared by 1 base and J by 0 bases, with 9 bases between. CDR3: CASSLGLGYQETQYF. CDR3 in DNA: TGTGCCAGCAGTTTAGGGCTGGGGTACCAAGAGACCCAGTACTTC.

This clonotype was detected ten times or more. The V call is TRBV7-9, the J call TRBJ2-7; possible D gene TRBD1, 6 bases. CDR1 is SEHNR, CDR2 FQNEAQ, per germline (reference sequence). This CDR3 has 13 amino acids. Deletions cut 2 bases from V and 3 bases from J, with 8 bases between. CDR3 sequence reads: CASSLQDSYEQYF. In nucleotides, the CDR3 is TGTGCCAGCAGCTTACAGGACAGCTACGAGCAGTACTTC.

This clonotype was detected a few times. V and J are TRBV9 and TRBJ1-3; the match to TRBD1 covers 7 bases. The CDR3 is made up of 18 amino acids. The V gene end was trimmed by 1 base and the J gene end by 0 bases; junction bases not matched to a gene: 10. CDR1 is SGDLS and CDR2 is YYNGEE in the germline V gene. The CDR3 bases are TGTGCCAGCAGCGTAAGACCAGGGGGGTACCTCTCTGGAAACACCATATATTTT. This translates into CASSVRPGGYLSGNTIYF.

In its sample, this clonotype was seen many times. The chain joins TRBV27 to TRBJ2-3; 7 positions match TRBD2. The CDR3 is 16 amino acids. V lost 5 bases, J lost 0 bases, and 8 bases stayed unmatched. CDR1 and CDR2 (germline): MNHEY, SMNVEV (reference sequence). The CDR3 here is CASSPLAATSTDTQYF. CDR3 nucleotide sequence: TGTGCCAGCAGTCCTCTAGCGGCGACTAGCACAGATACGCAGTATTTT.

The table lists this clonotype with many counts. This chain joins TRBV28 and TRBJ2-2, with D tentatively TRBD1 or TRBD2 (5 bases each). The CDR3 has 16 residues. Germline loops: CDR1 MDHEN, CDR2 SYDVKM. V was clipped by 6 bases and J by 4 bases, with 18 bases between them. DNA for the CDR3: TGTGCCAGCAGCCCCGAGGGGAGAAAGGGCACCGGGGAGCTGTTTTTT. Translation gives CASSPEGRKGTGELFF.

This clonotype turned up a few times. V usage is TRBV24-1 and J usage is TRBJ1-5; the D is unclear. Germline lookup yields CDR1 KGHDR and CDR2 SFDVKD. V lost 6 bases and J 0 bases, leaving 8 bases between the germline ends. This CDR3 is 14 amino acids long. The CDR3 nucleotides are TGTGCCACCAGTCACACAGATAGCAATCAGCCCCAGCATTTT. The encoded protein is CATSHTDSNQPQHF.

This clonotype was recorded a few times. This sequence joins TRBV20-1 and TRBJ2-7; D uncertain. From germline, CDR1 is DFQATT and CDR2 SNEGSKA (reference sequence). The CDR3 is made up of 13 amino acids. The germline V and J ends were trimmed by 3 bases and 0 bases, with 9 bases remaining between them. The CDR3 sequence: CSARTSLSYEQYF. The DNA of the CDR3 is TGCAGTGCTAGGACCTCCCTCTCCTACGAGCAGTACTTC.

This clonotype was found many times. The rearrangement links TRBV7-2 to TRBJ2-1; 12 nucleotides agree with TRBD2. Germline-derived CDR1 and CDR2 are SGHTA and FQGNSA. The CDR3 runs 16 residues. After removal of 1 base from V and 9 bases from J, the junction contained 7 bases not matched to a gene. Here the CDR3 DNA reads TGTGCCAGCAGCTTAGTGGGGCTAGCGGGAGGGAGTGAGCAGTTCTTC. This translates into CASSLVGLAGGSEQFF.

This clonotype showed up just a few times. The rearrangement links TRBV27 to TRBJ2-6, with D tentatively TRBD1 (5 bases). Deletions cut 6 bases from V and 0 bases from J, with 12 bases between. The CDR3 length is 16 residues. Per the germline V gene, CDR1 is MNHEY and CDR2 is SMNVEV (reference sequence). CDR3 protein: CASRGQLNSGANVLTF. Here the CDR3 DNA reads TGTGCCAGCAGGGGGCAGCTCAACTCTGGGGCCAACGTCCTGACTTTC.

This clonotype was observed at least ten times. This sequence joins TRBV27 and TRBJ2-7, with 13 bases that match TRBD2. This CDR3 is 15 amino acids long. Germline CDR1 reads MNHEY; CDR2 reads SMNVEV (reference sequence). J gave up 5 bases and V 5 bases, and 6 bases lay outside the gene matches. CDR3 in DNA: TGTGCCAGCAGTAAGACTAGCGGGAGGATCCACGAGCAGTACTTC. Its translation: CASSKTSGRIHEQYF.